Listed below are T cell receptor beta chains from one sample, sequenced in a study of Ad26.COV2.S vaccination and SARS-CoV-2 variants. TCRdb keeps only in-frame clones here, not all; method: immunoSEQ multiplex PCR. The data hold about 500,000 clones, with roughly nine tenths observed a single time. Material: peripheral blood, obtained in a trial of Ad26.COV2.S vaccine versus placebo. The receptor set was obtained from a person aged 18-65 years who received the Ad26.COV2.S COVID-19 vaccine or a placebo. The CDR3 runs from the conserved cysteine through the conserved F or W. A D gene is named only where the DNA matches it firmly. The size field is filled for only some rows; it gives once, few, many or a size class.

size,V,J,D,CDR3,DNA
.,TRBV4-3,TRBJ2-1,.,CASSPKRGTNNEQFF,TGCGCCAGCAGCCCTAAGAGGGGGACAAACAATGAGCAGTTCTTC
once,TRBV19,TRBJ1-6,TRBD1,CASKERDSISPLHF,TGTGCCAGTAAAGAAAGGGACAGTATCTCACCCCTCCACTTT
.,TRBV28,TRBJ1-1,.,CASSLIGNTEAFF,TGTGCCAGCAGTTTGATAGGGAACACTGAAGCTTTCTTT
.,TRBV5-1,TRBJ2-6,TRBD1,CASSSRTGPSGANVLTF,TGCGCCAGCAGCTCCCGGACAGGGCCTTCTGGGGCCAACGTCCTGACTTTC
.,TRBV2,TRBJ2-7,TRBD2,CASSPMGTRGHEQYF,TGTGCCAGCAGCCCTATGGGGACTAGGGGCCACGAGCAGTACTTC
.,TRBV2,TRBJ1-4,TRBD1,CAIRPGQVNEKLFF,TGTGCCATTAGACCGGGACAGGTTAATGAAAAACTGTTTTTT
.,TRBV30,TRBJ2-3,TRBD2,CAASLSGSLTDTQYF,TGTGCCGCCTCCCTCAGCGGGAGTCTCACAGATACGCAGTATTTT
.,TRBV29-1,TRBJ2-1,TRBD2,CSVELAAGRTGGLFF,TGCAGCGTTGAATTGGCCGCAGGAAGGACGGGAGGGCTGTTCTTC
.,TRBV10-3,TRBJ2-7,.,CAISDPDRLQQYF,TGTGCCATCAGTGACCCCGACAGGCTCCAGCAGTACTTC
.,TRBV6-5,TRBJ2-1,TRBD2,CASSYGTSGSQDEQFF,TGTGCCAGCAGTTACGGGACTAGCGGGAGTCAAGATGAGCAGTTCTTC
.,TRBV10-2,TRBJ2-7,.,CASTRVSDEQYF,TGCGCCAGCACCAGGGTCAGCGACGAGCAGTACTTC
few,TRBV13,TRBJ1-2,TRBD1,CASSSNRGLLYGYTF,TGTGCCAGCAGCTCGAACAGGGGATTACTTTATGGCTACACCTTC
.,TRBV19,TRBJ1-2,.,CASKEQRIVGYTF,TGTGCCAGTAAGGAACAGCGTATAGTCGGCTACACCTTC
.,TRBV4-2,TRBJ1-2,.,CASSLEKRLGPGSIGYTF,TGTGCCAGCAGCCTCGAAAAGAGACTCGGGCCCGGTAGTATTGGCTACACCTTC
.,TRBV5-4,TRBJ2-2,TRBD2,CASSQTPVTSGDDTGELFF,TGTGCCAGCAGCCAGACTCCTGTGACTAGCGGGGATGACACCGGGGAGCTGTTTTTT
.,TRBV6-5,TRBJ2-7,.,CASSSPRLALHEQYF,TGTGCCAGCAGTTCGCCCCGGCTAGCTCTCCACGAGCAGTACTTC
once,TRBV25-1,TRBJ1-1,.,CASSEGGPEAFF,TGTGCCAGCAGTGAGGGAGGGCCTGAAGCTTTCTTT
.,TRBV19,TRBJ1-2,.,CASSIPASHYGYTF,TGTGCCAGTAGTATACCTGCGAGCCACTATGGCTACACCTTC
.,TRBV6-5,TRBJ2-3,.,CASRASGASTDTQYF,TGTGCCAGCAGGGCCTCCGGCGCTAGCACAGATACGCAGTATTTT
.,TRBV10-1,TRBJ2-7,TRBD1,CASTPTGGETYEQYF,TGCGCCAGCACTCCGACAGGGGGGGAAACCTACGAGCAGTACTTC
.,TRBV28,TRBJ2-2,.,CASSLFQIVYTGELFF,TGTGCCAGCAGTTTATTCCAGATAGTGTACACCGGGGAGCTGTTTTTT
.,TRBV7-9,TRBJ2-7,TRBD1,CASAKGGQHSYEQYF,TGTGCCAGCGCGAAAGGGGGACAGCACTCCTACGAGCAGTACTTC
once,TRBV4-1,TRBJ1-2,TRBD1,CASSPGQGALGYGYTF,TGCGCCAGCAGCCCGGGACAGGGGGCGTTGGGCTATGGCTACACCTTC
.,TRBV2,TRBJ2-3,TRBD2,CARRTSGTDTQYF,TGTGCGCGGCGAACTAGCGGCACAGATACGCAGTATTTT
.,TRBV30,TRBJ1-1,TRBD1,CAWSRDRDTEAFF,TGTGCCTGGAGTAGGGACAGGGACACTGAAGCTTTCTTT
.,TRBV5-1,TRBJ2-5,.,CASTPRQLQETQYF,TGCGCCAGCACGCCTCGACAGCTCCAAGAGACCCAGTACTTC
.,TRBV11-2,TRBJ1-4,.,CASSLVGPSNEKLFF,TGTGCCAGCAGCTTAGTAGGACCGAGTAATGAAAAACTGTTTTTT
.,TRBV5-4,TRBJ2-2,TRBD2,CASSLGASGSSNTGELFF,TGTGCCAGCAGCTTGGGCGCTAGCGGGAGTTCGAACACCGGGGAGCTGTTTTTT
.,TRBV6-4,TRBJ2-2,TRBD2,CASSEGEGNTGELFF,TGTGCCAGCAGTGAAGGGGAGGGGAACACCGGGGAGCTGTTTTTT
.,TRBV28,TRBJ2-7,TRBD1,CASSSVQTGAGYEQYF,TGTGCCAGCAGTTCTGTTCAAACAGGGGCTGGGTACGAGCAGTACTTC
.,TRBV7-3,TRBJ2-3,.,CASSLGRVALGDTQYF,TGTGCCAGCAGCTTGGGGCGGGTCGCCTTGGGAGATACGCAGTATTTT
.,TRBV10-2,TRBJ2-5,.,CARPKLDGDPRTQYF,TGCGCCAGACCAAAGCTGGACGGGGACCCGAGGACCCAGTACTTC
.,TRBV9,TRBJ2-5,TRBD2,CASSVGFGGYQETQYF,TGTGCCAGCAGCGTCGGCTTCGGGGGGTACCAAGAGACCCAGTACTTC
few,TRBV5-1,TRBJ1-5,.,CASSMGEAGQPQHF,TGCGCCAGCAGTATGGGGGAGGCAGGTCAGCCCCAGCATTTT
.,TRBV7-8,TRBJ1-1,TRBD1,CASSFRGRGPTEAFF,TGTGCCAGCAGCTTTCGGGGCAGGGGGCCCACTGAAGCTTTCTTT
.,TRBV18,TRBJ2-1,.,CASSPSKRRSSYNEQFF,TGTGCCAGCTCACCGAGTAAGCGAAGGAGCTCCTACAATGAGCAGTTCTTC
.,TRBV6-1,TRBJ1-5,TRBD1,CASSGGTGLGGNQPQHF,TGTGCCAGCAGTGGCGGGACAGGGCTTGGAGGCAATCAGCCCCAGCATTTT
.,TRBV5-1,TRBJ2-7,TRBD2,CASSRGDLPAYEQYF,TGCGCCAGCAGCCGGGGGGACTTACCCGCCTACGAGCAGTACTTC
.,TRBV18,TRBJ2-7,TRBD2,CASSPQSGTSGEQYF,TGTGCCAGCTCACCGCAGTCCGGGACTAGCGGCGAGCAGTACTTC
.,TRBV18,TRBJ2-1,TRBD2,CASSPLRPGLAGGYNEQFF,TGTGCCAGCTCACCATTGCGACCGGGACTAGCGGGGGGTTACAATGAGCAGTTCTTC
once,TRBV7-9,TRBJ2-1,.,CASSLPETEQFF,TGTGCCAGCAGCTTACCGGAAACTGAGCAGTTCTTC
once,TRBV2,TRBJ2-2,TRBD1,CASSLGQGDTETGELFF,TGTGCCAGCAGTCTAGGACAGGGAGATACGGAAACCGGGGAGCTGTTTTTT
few,TRBV27,TRBJ2-7,TRBD2,CASSYRPTSGRSEQYF,TGTGCCAGCAGTTACCGCCCGACTAGCGGGAGATCCGAGCAGTACTTC